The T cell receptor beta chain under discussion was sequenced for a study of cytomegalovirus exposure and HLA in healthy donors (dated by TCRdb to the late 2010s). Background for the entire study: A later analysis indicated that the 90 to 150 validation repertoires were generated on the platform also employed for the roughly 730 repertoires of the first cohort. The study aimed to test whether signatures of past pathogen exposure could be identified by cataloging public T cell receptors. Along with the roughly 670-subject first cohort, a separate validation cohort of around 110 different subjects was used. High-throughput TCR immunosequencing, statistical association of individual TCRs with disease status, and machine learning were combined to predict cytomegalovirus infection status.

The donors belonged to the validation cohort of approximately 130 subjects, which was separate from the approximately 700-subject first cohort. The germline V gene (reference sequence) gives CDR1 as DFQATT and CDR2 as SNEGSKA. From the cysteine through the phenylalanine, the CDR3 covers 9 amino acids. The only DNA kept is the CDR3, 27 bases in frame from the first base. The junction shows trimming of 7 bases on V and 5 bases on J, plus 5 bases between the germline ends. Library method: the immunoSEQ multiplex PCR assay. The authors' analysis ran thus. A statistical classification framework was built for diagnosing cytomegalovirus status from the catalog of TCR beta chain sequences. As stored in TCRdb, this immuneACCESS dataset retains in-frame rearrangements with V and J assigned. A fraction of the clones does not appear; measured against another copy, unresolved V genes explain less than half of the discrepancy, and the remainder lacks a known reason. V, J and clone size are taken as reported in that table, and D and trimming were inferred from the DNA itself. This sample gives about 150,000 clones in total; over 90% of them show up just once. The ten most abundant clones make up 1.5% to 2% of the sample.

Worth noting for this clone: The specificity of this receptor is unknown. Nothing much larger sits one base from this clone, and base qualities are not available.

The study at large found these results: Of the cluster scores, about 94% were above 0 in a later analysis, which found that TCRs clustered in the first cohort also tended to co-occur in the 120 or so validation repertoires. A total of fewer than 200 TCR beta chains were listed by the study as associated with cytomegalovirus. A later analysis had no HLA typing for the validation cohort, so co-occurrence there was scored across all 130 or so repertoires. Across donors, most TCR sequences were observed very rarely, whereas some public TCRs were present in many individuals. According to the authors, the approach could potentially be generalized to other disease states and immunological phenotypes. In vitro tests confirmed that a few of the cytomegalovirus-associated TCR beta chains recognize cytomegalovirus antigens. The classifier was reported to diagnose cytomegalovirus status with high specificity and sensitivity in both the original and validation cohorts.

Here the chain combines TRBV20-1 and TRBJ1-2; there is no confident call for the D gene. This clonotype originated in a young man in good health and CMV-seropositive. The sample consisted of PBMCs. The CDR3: CSGDYGYTF. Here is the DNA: TGCAGTGGAGATTATGGCTACACCTTC.